Listed below are T cell receptor beta chains from one sample, sequenced in a study of blood T cell repertoires in COVID-19. Assay used: immunoSEQ multiplex PCR; TCRdb lists only in-frame clones, some missing. This repertoire shows about 170,000 clones, more than 75% found once; its top ten account for approximately 4.6%. The sequencing input was peripheral blood. These receptors were obtained from a man aged 18 to 29 with COVID-19, enrolled during active disease. CDR3s leave out the opening cysteine and the closing phenylalanine or tryptophan. Expanded clones get a size class; other rows say once, few or many, or leave the size out.

CDR3 protein: ASSRGLNEKLF; clone size: -; V gene: TRBV3-1/TRBV3-2
CDR3 protein: SAGGIAGGYNEQF; clone size: -; V gene: TRBV20-1
CDR3 protein: ASSPLRTAEAF; clone size: -; V gene: TRBV7-3
CDR3 protein: ASSLSILVEQGESPLH; clone size: -; V gene: TRBV27
CDR3 protein: ASSLDETSGRRDEQF; clone size: -; V gene: TRBV5-1
CDR3 protein: ASSDIRGNTGELF; clone size: -; V gene: TRBV2
CDR3 protein: ASSLERRLSGNTIY; clone size: -; V gene: TRBV7-9
CDR3 protein: ASSHSGTGELF; clone size: -; V gene: TRBV14
CDR3 protein: ATSKMLAGGSEQY; clone size: -; V gene: TRBV15
CDR3 protein: ASSQEGQGFYNEQF; clone size: -; V gene: TRBV6-4
CDR3 protein: ASSFRLDGEQF; clone size: -; V gene: TRBV11-2
CDR3 protein: ASRETGPNYGYT; clone size: few; V gene: TRBV25-1
CDR3 protein: ASSFLFRDSRTDTQY; clone size: -; V gene: TRBV7-6
CDR3 protein: ASSRGPDNEQF; clone size: -; V gene: TRBV6-6
CDR3 protein: ASSLEGRAYEQY; clone size: few; V gene: TRBV5-1
CDR3 protein: ASTSRWQQQDTDTQY; clone size: -; V gene: TRBV27
CDR3 protein: ASSIGAGSEQY; clone size: -; V gene: TRBV19
CDR3 protein: ASSLGVAVEKLF; clone size: -; V gene: TRBV13
CDR3 protein: ASGETGYYEQY; clone size: -; V gene: TRBV27
CDR3 protein: ASSWTGGAREQY; clone size: -; V gene: TRBV19
CDR3 protein: ASRPTGAGYT; clone size: -; V gene: TRBV12-3/TRBV12-4
CDR3 protein: ATGGSSYNEQF; clone size: -; V gene: TRBV24-1
CDR3 protein: ASSLSREETDTQY; clone size: -; V gene: TRBV28
CDR3 protein: ASSYSNEKLL; clone size: -; V gene: TRBV6-5
CDR3 protein: ASRQVSANYGYT; clone size: -; V gene: TRBV28
CDR3 protein: ASSSGLHNEQF; clone size: -; V gene: TRBV5-6
CDR3 protein: ASSDSGSGTYNEQF; clone size: few; V gene: TRBV6-4
CDR3 protein: ASSLTSGRRTDGELF; clone size: -; V gene: TRBV7-3
CDR3 protein: ASSVARGEETQY; clone size: -; V gene: TRBV9
CDR3 protein: ASSTGTGVTYEQY; clone size: -; V gene: TRBV9
CDR3 protein: ASSMYRKSTNEKLL; clone size: -; V gene: TRBV19
CDR3 protein: ASSPGQGFGNQPQH; clone size: once; V gene: TRBV9
CDR3 protein: SVQGGPDTQY; clone size: -; V gene: TRBV29-1
CDR3 protein: ASSATSGSIGELF; clone size: -; V gene: TRBV2
CDR3 protein: ASSFGDRVYEQY; clone size: -; V gene: TRBV5-1
CDR3 protein: ASSLVGGTSPF; clone size: -; V gene: TRBV7-2
CDR3 protein: ASSPDRGSYNEQF; clone size: few; V gene: TRBV18
CDR3 protein: AWSVLGSGTDTQY; clone size: -; V gene: TRBV30
CDR3 protein: ASSQDRAGEDSPLH; clone size: -; V gene: TRBV14
CDR3 protein: ATIWTGGYT; clone size: -; V gene: TRBV24-1
CDR3 protein: ASSSGTSRYGYT; clone size: -; V gene: TRBV5-1
CDR3 protein: SASNAGTGANVLT; clone size: -; V gene: TRBV20-1
CDR3 protein: ASSFRLAGGPHEQF; clone size: once; V gene: TRBV7-8
CDR3 protein: ASSTSRQTYSNQPQH; clone size: -; V gene: TRBV19
CDR3 protein: ASSQGGGLSETQY; clone size: -; V gene: TRBV4-1
CDR3 protein: ASSPGQGHEQY; clone size: -; V gene: TRBV18
CDR3 protein: ASSQGRHSSYEQY; clone size: -; V gene: TRBV3-1/TRBV3-2
CDR3 protein: AISESGIRGQRNTEAF; clone size: -; V gene: TRBV10-3
CDR3 protein: ASSPGQGAGQY; clone size: -; V gene: TRBV18